Listed below are T cell receptor beta chains from one sample, sequenced in a study of T cell responses to AZD1222 COVID-19 vaccine. TCRdb's table, derived via immunoSEQ multiplex PCR, lists solely in-frame clones and lacks some. The table records over 45,000 clones, around nine tenths of them present only once. Specimen: peripheral blood, collected on day 0 of AZD1222 vaccination. The receptors derive from an adult in good health. Each CDR3 is given with its conserved first and last residue. Each record gives: J gene, clone size, V gene, D gene, CDR3 DNA, CDR3 protein. A D gene is named only where the DNA matches it firmly. Size values are once, few and many counts, or a class for expanded clones, and some rows have none.

>TRBJ2-6|-|TRBV18|-
TGTGCCAGCTCACCCGAAACCGGCGGGGCCAACGTCCTGACTTTC
CASSPETGGANVLTF
>TRBJ2-1|-|TRBV19|-
TGTGCCAGTAGTAGGGGGGCTGAGCAGTTCTTC
CASSRGAEQFF
>TRBJ1-1|-|TRBV15|-
TGTGCCACCAGCAGAGAGACTGGGACAATGAACACTGAAGCTTTCTTT
CATSRETGTMNTEAFF
>TRBJ2-3|-|TRBV30|TRBD2
TGTGCCTGGGAGGGGGGACTAGCGGAAATCTTGCCGAGCACAGATACGCAGTATTTT
CAWEGGLAEILPSTDTQYF
>TRBJ1-4|-|TRBV19|TRBD1
TGTGCCAGCAGTATGACAGGGGGCCGTGAAAAACTGTTTTTT
CASSMTGGREKLFF
>TRBJ2-1|-|TRBV4-1|-
TGCGCCAGCAGCCTTCTCCCCAATGAGCAGTTCTTC
CASSLLPNEQFF
>TRBJ1-2|-|TRBV7-3|TRBD1
TGTGCCAGCAGCGCCCAGGTCACAGGGGCTGGCTACACCTTC
CASSAQVTGAGYTF
>TRBJ2-3|once|TRBV7-9|TRBD2
TGTGCCAGCAGTTCTAGCGGGGGGGCAAGAGATACGCAGTATTTT
CASSSSGGARDTQYF
>TRBJ2-5|-|TRBV7-9|-
TGTGCCAGCAGCTTATCCGGGACACAAGAGACCCAGTACTTC
CASSLSGTQETQYF
>TRBJ1-5|-|TRBV4-3|TRBD1
TGCGCCAGCAGCCCAGGGACAGGTAGCAATCAGCCCCAGCATTTT
CASSPGTGSNQPQHF
>TRBJ1-6|-|TRBV7-9|TRBD1
TGTGCCAGCAGCTTAGGGGACAGGCCTAATTCACCCCTCCACTTT
CASSLGDRPNSPLHF
>TRBJ2-3|-|TRBV20-1|-
TGCAGTGTACTAATCACAGATACGCAGTATTTT
CSVLITDTQYF
>TRBJ2-1|-|TRBV2|TRBD2
TGTGCCAGCCTCGGGACTAGCCACCCCTACAATGAGCAGTTCTTC
CASLGTSHPYNEQFF
>TRBJ2-1|-|TRBV13|-
TGTGCCAGCAGCTTAGAGGCTGGGAGTGAGCAGTTCTTC
CASSLEAGSEQFF
>TRBJ2-2|-|TRBV27|-
TGTGCCAGCAGTTTATCGGCCACCGGGGAGCTGTTTTTT
CASSLSATGELFF
>TRBJ2-3|once|TRBV13|-
TGTGCCAGCAGCTCTGGGTCCACAGATACGCAGTATTTT
CASSSGSTDTQYF
>TRBJ2-3|-|TRBV27|-
TGTGCCAGCAGTCCCAAAACGAGGGATACGCAGTATTTT
CASSPKTRDTQYF
>TRBJ1-2|-|TRBV19|-
TGTGCCAGTAGTCTGACTGATGGGAGTTATGGCTACACCTTC
CASSLTDGSYGYTF
>TRBJ1-1|-|TRBV28|TRBD1
TGTGCCAGCAGTTCCGGACAGGGCAAAACGGAAGCTTTCTTT
CASSSGQGKTEAFF
>TRBJ1-1|-|TRBV28|-
TGTGCCATCTTAAACGGGGAGAACACTGAAGCTTTCTTT
CAILNGENTEAFF
>TRBJ2-5|-|TRBV7-9|-
TGTGCCAGCAGCCTAGAGACCCAGTACTTC
CASSLETQYF
>TRBJ1-2|once|TRBV5-4|TRBD1
TGTGCCAGCAGCTTGGAGACTCCGGGACAGGGTGGCGGCTACACCTTC
CASSLETPGQGGGYTF
>TRBJ2-2|-|TRBV7-2|-
TGTGCCAGCAGCTTCCTTTTCAACACCGGGGAGCTGTTTTTT
CASSFLFNTGELFF
>TRBJ1-1|-|TRBV27|-
TGTGCCAGCAGTTCAACCCAGGGCGGGAACACTGAAGCTTTCTTT
CASSSTQGGNTEAFF
>TRBJ2-1|-|TRBV19|TRBD2
TGTGCCAGTAGTAGGACTAGCGGGGGGGTAGACAATGAGCAGTTCTTC
CASSRTSGGVDNEQFF